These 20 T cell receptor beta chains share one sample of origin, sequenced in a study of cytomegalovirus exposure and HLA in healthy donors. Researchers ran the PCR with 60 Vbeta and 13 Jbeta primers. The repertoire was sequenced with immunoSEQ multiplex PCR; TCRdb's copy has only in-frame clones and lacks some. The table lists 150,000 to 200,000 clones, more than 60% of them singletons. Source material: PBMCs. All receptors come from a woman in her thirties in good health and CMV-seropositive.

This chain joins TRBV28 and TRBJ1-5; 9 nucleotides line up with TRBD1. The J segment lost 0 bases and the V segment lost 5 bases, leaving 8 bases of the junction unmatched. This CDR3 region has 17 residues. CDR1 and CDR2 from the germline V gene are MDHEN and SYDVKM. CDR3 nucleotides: TGTGCCAGCAGTAGACCGGGACAGGGATATAGCAATCAGCCCCAGCATTTT. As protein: CASSRPGQGYSNQPQHF.

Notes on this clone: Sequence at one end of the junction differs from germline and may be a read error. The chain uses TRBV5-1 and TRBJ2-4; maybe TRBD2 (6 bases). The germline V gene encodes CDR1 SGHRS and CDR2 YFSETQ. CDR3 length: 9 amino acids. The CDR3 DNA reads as TGCGCCACCCCCCAGTGCGGGGACTTC. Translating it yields CATPQCGDF.

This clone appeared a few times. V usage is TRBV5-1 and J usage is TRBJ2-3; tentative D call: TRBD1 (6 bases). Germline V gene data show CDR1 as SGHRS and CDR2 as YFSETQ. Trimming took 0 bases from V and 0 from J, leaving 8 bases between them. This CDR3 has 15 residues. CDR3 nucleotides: TGCGCCAGCAGCTTGGGACAGGAAAGCACAGATACGCAGTATTTT. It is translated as CASSLGQESTDTQYF.

The CDR3, as DNA: TGTGCCAGCAGCTTGGAGCCGGGACAGGGGCGGACTGAAGCTTTCTTT. As protein: CASSLEPGQGRTEAFF. The V gene is TRBV5-4, the J gene TRBJ1-1; TRBD1 agrees at 10 bases. V gave up 0 bases and J gave up 5 bases; unmatched junction bases: 7. Per germline, CDR1 SGHNT and CDR2 YYREEE (reference sequence). This CDR3 has 16 residues. Full variable domain (outside the CDR3, taken from reference TRBV5-4 and TRBJ1-1): ETGVTQSPTHLIKTRGQQVTLRCSSQSGHNTVSWYQQALGQGPQFIFQYYREEENGRGNFPPRFSGLQFPNYSSELNVNALELDDSALYLCASSLEPGQGRTEAFFGQGTRLTVV.

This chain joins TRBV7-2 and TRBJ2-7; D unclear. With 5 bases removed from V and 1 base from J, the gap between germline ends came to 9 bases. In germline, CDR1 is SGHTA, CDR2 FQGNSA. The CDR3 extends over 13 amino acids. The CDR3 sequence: CASSLPVSYEQYF. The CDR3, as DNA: TGTGCCAGCAGCCTACCGGTTTCCTACGAGCAGTACTTC.

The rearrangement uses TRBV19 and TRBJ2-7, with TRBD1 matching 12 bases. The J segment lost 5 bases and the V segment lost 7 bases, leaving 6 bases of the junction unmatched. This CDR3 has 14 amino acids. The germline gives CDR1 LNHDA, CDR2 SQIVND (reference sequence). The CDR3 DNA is TGTGCCAGTAAACCGGGACAGGGGGCCAACGAGCAGTACTTC. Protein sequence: CASKPGQGANEQYF.

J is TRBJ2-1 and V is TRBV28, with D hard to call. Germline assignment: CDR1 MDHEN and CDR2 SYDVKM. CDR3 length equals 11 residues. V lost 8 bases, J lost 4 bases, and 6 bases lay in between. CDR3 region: CASLGYNEQFF. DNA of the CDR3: TGTGCCAGCCTCGGGTACAATGAGCAGTTCTTC.

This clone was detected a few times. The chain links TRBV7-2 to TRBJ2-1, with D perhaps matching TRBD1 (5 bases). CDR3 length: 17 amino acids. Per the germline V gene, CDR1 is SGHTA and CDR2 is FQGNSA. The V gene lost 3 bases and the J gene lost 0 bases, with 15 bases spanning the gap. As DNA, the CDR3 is TGTGCCAGCAGCTTTTCAAGGGGTCTCAGCTCCTACAATGAGCAGTTCTTC. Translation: CASSFSRGLSSYNEQFF. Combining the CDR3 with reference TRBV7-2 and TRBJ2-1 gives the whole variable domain GAGVSQSPSNKVTEKGKDVELRCDPISGHTALYWYRQSLGQGLEFLIYFQGNSAPDKSGLPSDRFSAERTGGSVSTLTIQRTQQEDSAVYLCASSFSRGLSSYNEQFFGPGTRLTVL.

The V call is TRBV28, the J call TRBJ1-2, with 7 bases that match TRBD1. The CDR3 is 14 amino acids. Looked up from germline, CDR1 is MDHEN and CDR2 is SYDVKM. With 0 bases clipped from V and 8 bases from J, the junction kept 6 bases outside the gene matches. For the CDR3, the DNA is TGTGCCAGCAGTTTATGGGGCAGGGGGGAAGGCTACACCTTC. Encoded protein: CASSLWGRGEGYTF.

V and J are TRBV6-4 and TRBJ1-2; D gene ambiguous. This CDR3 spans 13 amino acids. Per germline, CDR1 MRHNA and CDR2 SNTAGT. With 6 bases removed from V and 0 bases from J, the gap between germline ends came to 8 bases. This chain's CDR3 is CASRGSSNYGYTF. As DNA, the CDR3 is TGTGCCAGCAGGGGCAGCTCTAACTATGGCTACACCTTC.

The CDR3 region is CASSPGSATNEKLFF. CDR3 nucleotides: TGTGCCAGCTCACCGGGCAGTGCAACTAATGAAAAACTGTTTTTT. This rearrangement joins TRBV18 to TRBJ1-4, with D hard to call. The CDR3 has 15 amino acids. The germline CDR1 and CDR2 sequences are KGHSH and LQKENI. V shed 3 bases and J shed 0 bases, with 8 bases lying between them.

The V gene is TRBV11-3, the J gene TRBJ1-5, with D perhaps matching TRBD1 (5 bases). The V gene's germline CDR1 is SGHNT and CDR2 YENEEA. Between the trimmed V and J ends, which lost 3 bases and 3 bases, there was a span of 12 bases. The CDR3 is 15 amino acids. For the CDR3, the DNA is TGTGCCAGCAGCTTGGGGGGGACCTCCAATCAGCCCCAGCATTTT. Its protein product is CASSLGGTSNQPQHF.

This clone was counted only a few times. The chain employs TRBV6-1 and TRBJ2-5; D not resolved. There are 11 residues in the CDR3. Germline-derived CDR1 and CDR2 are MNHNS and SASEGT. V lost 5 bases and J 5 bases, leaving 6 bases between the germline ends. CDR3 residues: CASSYGETQYF. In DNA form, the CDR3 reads TGTGCCAGCAGTTACGGGGAGACCCAGTACTTC.

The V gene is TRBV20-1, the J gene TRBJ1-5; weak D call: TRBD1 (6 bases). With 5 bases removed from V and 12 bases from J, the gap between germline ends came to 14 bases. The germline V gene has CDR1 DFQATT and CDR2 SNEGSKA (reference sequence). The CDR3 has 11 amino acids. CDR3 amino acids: CSAPRTGYQHF. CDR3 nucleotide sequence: TGCAGTGCTCCCCGTACAGGGTACCAGCATTTT.

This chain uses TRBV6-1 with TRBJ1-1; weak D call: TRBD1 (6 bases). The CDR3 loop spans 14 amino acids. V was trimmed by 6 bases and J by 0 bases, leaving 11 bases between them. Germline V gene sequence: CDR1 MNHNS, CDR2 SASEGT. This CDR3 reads CASSPAGVNTEAFF. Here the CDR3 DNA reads TGTGCCAGCAGCCCAGCAGGGGTGAACACTGAAGCTTTCTTT.

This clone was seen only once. The CDR3 loop is CASSPGVNNEQFF. The CDR3 region has the DNA TGCGCCAGCAGCCCGGGGGTTAACAATGAGCAGTTCTTC. The genes are TRBV5-1 and TRBJ2-1; possible D gene TRBD2, 6 bases. Germline V gene sequence: CDR1 SGHRS, CDR2 YFSETQ. V gave up 4 bases and J gave up 5 bases, with 10 bases separating them. The CDR3 consists of 13 residues.

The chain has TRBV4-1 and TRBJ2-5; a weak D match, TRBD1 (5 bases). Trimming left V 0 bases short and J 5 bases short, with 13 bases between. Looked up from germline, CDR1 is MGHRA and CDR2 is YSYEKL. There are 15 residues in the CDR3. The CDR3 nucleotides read TGCGCCAGCAGCCAAGATAGGGCAGGGCCCGAGACCCAGTACTTC. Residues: CASSQDRAGPETQYF.

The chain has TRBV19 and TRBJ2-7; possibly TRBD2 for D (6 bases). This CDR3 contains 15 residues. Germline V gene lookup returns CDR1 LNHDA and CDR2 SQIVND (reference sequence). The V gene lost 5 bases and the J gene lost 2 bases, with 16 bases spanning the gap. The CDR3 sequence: CASSPTGLGAYEQYF. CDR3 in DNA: TGTGCCAGTAGTCCCACGGGACTCGGGGCCTACGAGCAGTACTTC.

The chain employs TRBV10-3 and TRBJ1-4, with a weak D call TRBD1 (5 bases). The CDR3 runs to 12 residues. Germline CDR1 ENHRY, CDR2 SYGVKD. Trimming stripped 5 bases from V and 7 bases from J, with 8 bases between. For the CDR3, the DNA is TGTGCCATCAGTCCAGGGTTTGAAAAACTGTTTTTT. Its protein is CAISPGFEKLFF.

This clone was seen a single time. DNA of the CDR3: TGTGCCAGCAGGAGCGGGAGCGGAAAAGAGACCCAGTACTTC. Amino acids: CASRSGSGKETQYF. This chain links TRBV2 with TRBJ2-5; 8 nucleotides agree with TRBD2. The CDR3 covers 14 residues. J gave up 3 bases and V 6 bases, and 6 bases lay outside the gene matches. Germline V gives CDR1 SNHLY, CDR2 FYNNEI.